This T cell receptor (beta chain) is drawn from a study of identical twins. This clonotype occurred a few times. A single record per CDR3 protein comes from TCRdb applying MiXCR to the 5' RACE reads. In the table there are fewer than 900,000 distinct CDR3 sequences, around 20% of which are singletons. V shed 0 bases and J shed 6 bases, with 9 bases lying between them. The CDR3 sequence is 13 residues long. Looked up from germline, CDR1 is DFQATT and CDR2 is SNEGSKA (reference sequence). The data also belong to a second study, concerning T cells expressing NK-cell markers.

This chain links TRBV20-1 with TRBJ2-1; D ambiguous. The source is a young woman in good health. Material for sequencing was PBMCs. The DNA of the CDR3 is TGCAGTGCTAGAGATGGAATTCGCAATGAGCAGTTCTTC. It encodes CSARDGIRNEQFF.